Listed below are T cell receptor beta chains from one sample, sequenced in a study of neurological immune-mediated disorders. TCRdb analysed the 5' RACE reads with MiXCR anew, one entry per CDR3 protein. The table has around 58,000 distinct CDR3 sequences, approximately 3.1% seen once. Material for sequencing was PBMCs. The receptors were sampled from a woman aged 55-70 years with multiple sclerosis. The CDR3 runs from the conserved cysteine through the conserved F or W. D genes are given only for firm matches. Expanded clones are given a class, and other clones once, few, many or no size at all.

j_call clone_size d_call v_call cdr3_aa cdr3_nt
TRBJ1-3 many . TRBV6-2/TRBV6-3 CASSLRGNTIYF TGTGCCAGCTCCCTACGTGGGAACACCATATATTTT
TRBJ1-5 many . TRBV20-1 CSATTGTSNQPQHF TGCAGTGCCACTACAGGGACTAGCAATCAGCCCCAGCATTTT
TRBJ2-6 many . TRBV12-3/TRBV12-4 CASSLGGILTF TGTGCCAGCAGTTTAGGGGGAATCCTGACTTTC
TRBJ1-1 many TRBD1 TRBV29-1 CSVFRGDRGNTEAFF TGCAGCGTCTTCAGGGGGGACCGGGGAAACACTGAAGCTTTCTTT
TRBJ2-3 many TRBD2 TRBV12-3/TRBV12-4 CASSLGGNSPTDTQYF TGTGCCAGCAGTTTGGGGGGGAACTCCCCCACAGATACGCAGTATTTT
TRBJ2-1 many . TRBV10-3 CAISGPGGQYNEQFF TGTGCCATCAGTGGTCCCGGGGGGCAATACAATGAGCAGTTCTTC
TRBJ2-2 many TRBD2 TRBV10-1 CASSETSGSPGELFF TGCGCCAGCAGTGAGACTAGCGGGAGTCCCGGGGAGCTGTTTTTT
TRBJ2-3 many . TRBV20-1 CSARAGAIDTQYF TGCAGTGCTAGAGCGGGAGCTATAGATACGCAGTATTTT
TRBJ2-5 many TRBD1 TRBV29-1 CSGDRADETQYF TGCAGCGGGGACAGGGCGGATGAGACCCAGTACTTC
TRBJ2-7 many . TRBV5-1 CASSGLVVGSRSYEQYF TGCGCCAGCAGCGGCTTAGTAGTTGGGTCTCGCTCCTACGAGCAGTACTTC
TRBJ1-6 many . TRBV5-1 CASSTGLSASSPLHF TGCGCCAGCAGCACGGGACTCAGCGCCAGTTCACCCCTCCACTTT
TRBJ2-7 . . TRBV12-3/TRBV12-4 CASSLGPSNEQYF TGTGCCAGCAGTTTAGGGCCCTCGAACGAGCAGTACTTC
TRBJ1-5 many . TRBV12-3/TRBV12-4 CASSFRGLNQPQHF TGTGCCAGCAGTTTCAGGGGACTCAATCAGCCCCAGCATTTT
TRBJ1-5 many . TRBV7-9 CASSLGSSANQPQHF TGTGCCAGCAGCTTAGGGTCGTCGGCCAATCAGCCCCAGCATTTT
TRBJ2-2 many . TRBV12-3/TRBV12-4 CASSLGNHGELFF TGTGCCAGCAGTTTGGGTAACCACGGGGAGCTGTTTTTT
TRBJ2-2 many . TRBV6-2/TRBV6-3 CASSYDLTTGELFF TGTGCCAGCAGTTACGATCTGACCACCGGGGAGCTGTTTTTT
TRBJ2-1 many TRBD2 TRBV20-1 CSAKGQRGGYNEQFF TGCAGTGCTAAGGGTCAGAGGGGAGGGTACAATGAGCAGTTCTTC
TRBJ2-5 few TRBD1 TRBV6-1 CASRGTGGLGETQYF TGTGCCAGCAGGGGCACAGGGGGTCTAGGAGAGACCCAGTACTTC
TRBJ1-6 many TRBD1 TRBV2 CASRQTGDNSPLHF TGTGCCAGCAGGCAGACAGGGGACAATTCACCCCTCCACTTT
TRBJ2-3 many TRBD1 TRBV29-1 CSVGTGVRADTQYF TGCAGCGTCGGGACAGGGGTCAGAGCAGATACGCAGTATTTT
TRBJ1-5 many . TRBV20-1 CSASIGPSNQPQHF TGCAGTGCTAGTATAGGCCCAAGCAATCAGCCCCAGCATTTT
TRBJ2-3 many . TRBV7-9 CASRKGDTQYF TGTGCCAGCAGGAAGGGGGATACGCAGTATTTT
TRBJ2-2 many . TRBV6-6 CASSYSPDTGELFF TGTGCCAGCAGTTACTCTCCAGATACCGGGGAGCTGTTTTTT
TRBJ2-7 many . TRBV7-2 CASSSGTSGVYEQYF TGTGCCAGCAGCTCAGGGACGTCCGGGGTTTACGAGCAGTACTTC
TRBJ2-4 many TRBD2 TRBV7-9 CASSPATSGMVNIQYF TGTGCCAGCAGCCCTGCGACTAGCGGGATGGTAAACATTCAGTACTTC
TRBJ2-7 many TRBD1 TRBV12-3/TRBV12-4 CASSLAAGQGNEQYF TGTGCCAGCAGTTTAGCCGCGGGACAGGGTAACGAGCAGTACTTC
TRBJ2-7 many TRBD2 TRBV24-1 CATSSSGSYSYEQYF TGTGCCACCAGCAGTAGCGGGAGCTACTCCTACGAGCAGTACTTC
TRBJ1-1 many TRBD1 TRBV5-1 CASSLTGANTEAFF TGCGCCAGCAGCTTGACAGGGGCGAACACTGAAGCTTTCTTT
TRBJ1-5 few . TRBV9 CASSPSPGNQHQHF TGTGCCAGCAGCCCAAGTCCGGGGAATCAGCACCAGCATTTT
TRBJ2-7 many TRBD2 TRBV4-1 CASSQDGAGGPSKYEQYF TGCGCCAGCAGCCAAGATGGAGCGGGAGGCCCTTCTAAGTACGAGCAGTACTTC
TRBJ1-5 few TRBD1 TRBV20-1 CSAPAGGAKNQPQHF TGCAGTGCTCCCGCAGGGGGGGCCAAAAATCAGCCCCAGCATTTT
TRBJ1-3 . . TRBV28 CASREDGAMGNTIYF TGTGCCAGCAGGGAGGACGGGGCTATGGGAAACACCATATATTTT
TRBJ1-2 . . TRBV5-5 CASSLAQHPPTF TGTGCCAGCAGCTTGGCACAACACCCACCGACCTTC
TRBJ2-7 many . TRBV6-2/TRBV6-3 CASSREDLWDREQYF TGTGCCAGCAGTAGAGAGGACCTCTGGGATCGAGAGCAGTACTTC
TRBJ2-1 many TRBD2 TRBV7-3 CASSLRRGDEQFF TGTGCCAGCAGCTTAAGGCGGGGGGATGAGCAGTTCTTC
TRBJ1-5 many . TRBV6-5 CASSPYSNQPQHF TGTGCCAGCAGCCCTTATAGCAATCAGCCCCAGCATTTT
TRBJ1-1 many . TRBV3-1 CASSQADTEAFF TGTGCCAGCAGCCAAGCAGACACTGAAGCTTTCTTT
TRBJ1-5 . TRBD1 TRBV2 CASRDLRDRGQPQHF TGTGCCAGCAGAGATTTGAGAGACAGGGGTCAGCCCCAGCATTTT
TRBJ2-2 many . TRBV5-1 CASSLATSGNGELFF TGCGCCAGCAGCTTGGCTACGTCAGGGAACGGGGAGCTGTTTTTT
TRBJ2-1 many . TRBV6-5 CASSYRQGTYNEQFF TGTGCCAGCAGTTACAGGCAGGGAACCTACAATGAGCAGTTCTTC
TRBJ2-5 many . TRBV5-1 CASSLGSVGQGISF .
TRBJ1-5 many TRBD1 TRBV7-8 CASSFWDRGYNQPQHF TGTGCCAGCAGCTTTTGGGACAGGGGGTACAATCAGCCCCAGCATTTT
TRBJ2-7 many TRBD1 TRBV15 CATSKEPGQSYEQYF TGTGCCACCAGCAAAGAGCCGGGACAGTCCTACGAGCAGTACTTC
TRBJ1-1 many TRBD1 TRBV7-2 CASSRGQQNTEAFF TGTGCCAGCAGCCGGGGACAGCAGAACACTGAAGCTTTCTTT
TRBJ1-6 many . TRBV7-2 CASSFLPPNNSPLHF TGTGCCAGCAGCTTTCTCCCCCCGAATAATTCACCCCTCCACTTT
TRBJ2-5 many . TRBV18 CASSPPGVKETQYF TGTGCCAGCTCACCACCGGGCGTCAAAGAGACCCAGTACTTC
TRBJ1-1 many . TRBV5-1 CASSLDGYTEAFF TGCGCCAGCAGCTTGGATGGGTACACTGAAGCTTTCTTT
TRBJ1-2 many TRBD1 TRBV5-1 CASSLGTGATYGYTF TGCGCCAGCAGCTTGGGGACAGGGGCAACCTATGGCTACACCTTC
TRBJ1-5 many . TRBV20-1 CSARDGVGQPQHF TGCAGTGCCAGAGACGGCGTAGGTCAGCCCCAGCATTTT
TRBJ2-7 many . TRBV20-1 CSARVQADIEQYF TGCAGTGCTAGAGTCCAGGCTGATATCGAGCAGTACTTC
TRBJ2-1 many TRBD1 TRBV12-3/TRBV12-4 CASSFQGTGASNEQFF TGTGCCAGCAGTTTTCAGGGGACAGGGGCTTCGAATGAGCAGTTCTTC
TRBJ2-3 many TRBD2 TRBV5-1 CASSLTHPSGGDTQYF TGCGCCAGCAGCTTAACCCACCCTAGCGGGGGAGATACGCAGTATTTT
TRBJ2-7 many . TRBV12-3/TRBV12-4 CASSFRFGSYEQYF TGTGCCAGCAGTTTCAGGTTTGGCTCCTACGAGCAGTACTTC
TRBJ2-5 many . TRBV28 CASSLLWAAGSETQYF TGTGCCAGCAGTTTACTCTGGGCCGCAGGCTCTGAGACCCAGTACTTC
TRBJ2-2 many . TRBV5-1 CASTLRSSPGELFF TGCGCCAGCACTTTGCGCAGCTCTCCCGGGGAGCTGTTTTTT